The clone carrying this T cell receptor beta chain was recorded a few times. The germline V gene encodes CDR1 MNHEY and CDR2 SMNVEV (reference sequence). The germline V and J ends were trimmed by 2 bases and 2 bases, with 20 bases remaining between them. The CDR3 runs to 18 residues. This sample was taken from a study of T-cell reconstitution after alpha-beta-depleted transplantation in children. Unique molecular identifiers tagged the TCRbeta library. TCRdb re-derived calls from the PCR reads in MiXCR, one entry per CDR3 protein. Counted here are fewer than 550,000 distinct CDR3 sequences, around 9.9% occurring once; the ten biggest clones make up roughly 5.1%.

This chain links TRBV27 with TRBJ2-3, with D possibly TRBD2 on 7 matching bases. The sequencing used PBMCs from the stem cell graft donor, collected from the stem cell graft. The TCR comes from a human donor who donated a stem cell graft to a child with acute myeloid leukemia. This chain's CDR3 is CASSLNLGASGNTDTQYF. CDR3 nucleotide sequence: TGTGCCAGCAGTTTAAACTTGGGGGCTAGCGGCAACACAGATACGCAGTATTTT.